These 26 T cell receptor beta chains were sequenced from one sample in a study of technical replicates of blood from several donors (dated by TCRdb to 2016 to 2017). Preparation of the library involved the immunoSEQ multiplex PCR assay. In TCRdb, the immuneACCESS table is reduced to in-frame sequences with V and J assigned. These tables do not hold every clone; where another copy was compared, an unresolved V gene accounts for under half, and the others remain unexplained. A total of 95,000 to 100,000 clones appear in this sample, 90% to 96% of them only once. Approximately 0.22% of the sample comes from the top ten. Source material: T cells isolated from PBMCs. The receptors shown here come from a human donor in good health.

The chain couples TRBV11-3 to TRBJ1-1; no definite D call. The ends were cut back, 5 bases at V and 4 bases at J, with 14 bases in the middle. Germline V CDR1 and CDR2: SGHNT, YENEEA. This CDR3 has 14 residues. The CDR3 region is CASSIPGLSTEAFF. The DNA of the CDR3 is TGTGCCAGCAGCATCCCGGGGTTGAGCACTGAAGCTTTCTTT.

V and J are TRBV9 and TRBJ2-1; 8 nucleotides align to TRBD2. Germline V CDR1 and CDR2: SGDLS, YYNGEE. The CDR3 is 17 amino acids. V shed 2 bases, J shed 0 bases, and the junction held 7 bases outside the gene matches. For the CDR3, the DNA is TGTGCCAGCAGCGTTTTTAGCGGGAACAGCTCCTACAATGAGCAGTTCTTC. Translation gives CASSVFSGNSSYNEQFF. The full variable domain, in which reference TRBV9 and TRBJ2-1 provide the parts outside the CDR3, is DSGVTQTPKHLITATGQRVTLRCSPRSGDLSVYWYQQSLDQGLQFLIQYYNGEERAKGNILERFSAQQFPDLHSELNLSSLELGDSALYFCASSVFSGNSSYNEQFFGPGTRLTVL.

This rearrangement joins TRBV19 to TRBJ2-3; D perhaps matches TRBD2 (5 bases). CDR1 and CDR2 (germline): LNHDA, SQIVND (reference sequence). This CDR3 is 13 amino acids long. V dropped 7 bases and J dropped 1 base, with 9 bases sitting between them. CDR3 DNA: TGTGCCAGTATGGAAGCGGGCACAGATACGCAGTATTTT. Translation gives CASMEAGTDTQYF.

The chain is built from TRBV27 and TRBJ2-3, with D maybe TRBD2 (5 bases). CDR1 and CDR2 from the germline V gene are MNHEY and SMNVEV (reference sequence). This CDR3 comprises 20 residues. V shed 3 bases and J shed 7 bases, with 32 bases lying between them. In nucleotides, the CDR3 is TGTGCCAGCAGTTTTTGGGTGGGATATGGACGGCGGGTGGCTGCCCATACGCAGTATTTT. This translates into CASSFWVGYGRRVAAHTQYF.

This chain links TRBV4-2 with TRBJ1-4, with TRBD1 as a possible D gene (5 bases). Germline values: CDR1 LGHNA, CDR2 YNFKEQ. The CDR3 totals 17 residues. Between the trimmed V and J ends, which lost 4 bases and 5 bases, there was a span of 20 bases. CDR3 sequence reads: CASSRGGADRGNEKLFF. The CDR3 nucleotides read TGTGCCAGCAGCCGGGGGGGAGCTGACAGAGGGAATGAAAAACTGTTTTTT.

This CDR3 reads CASNRQGYEQYF. Here the CDR3 DNA reads TGTGCCAGCAATCGACAGGGCTACGAGCAGTACTTC. The chain is built from TRBV2 and TRBJ2-7, with 7 bases that match TRBD1. V gave up 7 bases and J gave up 3 bases; unmatched junction bases: 3. The CDR3 totals 12 residues. The germline V gene encodes CDR1 SNHLY and CDR2 FYNNEI. Full variable domain (rest looked up from reference TRBV2 and TRBJ2-7): EPEVTQTPSHQVTQMGQEVILRCVPISNHLYFYWYRQILGQKVEFLVSFYNNEISEKSEIFDDQFSVERPDGSNFTLKIRSTKLEDSAMYFCASNRQGYEQYFGPGTRLTVT.

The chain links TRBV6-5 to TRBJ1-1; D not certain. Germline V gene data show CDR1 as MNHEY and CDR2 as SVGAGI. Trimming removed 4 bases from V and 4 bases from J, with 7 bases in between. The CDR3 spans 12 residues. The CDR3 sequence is CASSFLGTEAFF. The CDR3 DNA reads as TGTGCCAGCAGTTTCCTAGGCACTGAAGCTTTCTTT.

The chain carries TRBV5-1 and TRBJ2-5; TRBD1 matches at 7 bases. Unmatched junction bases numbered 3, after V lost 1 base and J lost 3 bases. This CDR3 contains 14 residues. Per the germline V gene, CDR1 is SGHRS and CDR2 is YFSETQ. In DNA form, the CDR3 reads TGCGCCAGCAGCTTGTCGGGACAGAAAGAGACCCAGTACTTC. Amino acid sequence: CASSLSGQKETQYF.

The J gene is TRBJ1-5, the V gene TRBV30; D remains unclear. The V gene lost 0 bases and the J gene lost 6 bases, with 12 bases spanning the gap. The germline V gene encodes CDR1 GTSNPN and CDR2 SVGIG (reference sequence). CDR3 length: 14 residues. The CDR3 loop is CAWSVVGLLQPQHF. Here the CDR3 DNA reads TGTGCCTGGAGTGTGGTAGGACTTCTTCAGCCCCAGCATTTT.

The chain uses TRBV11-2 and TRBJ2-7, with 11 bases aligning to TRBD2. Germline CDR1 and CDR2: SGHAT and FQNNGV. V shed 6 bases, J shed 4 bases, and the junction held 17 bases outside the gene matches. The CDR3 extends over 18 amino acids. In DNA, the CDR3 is TGTGCCAGCAGATGGAAGGGACTAGCGGACTTATCGGGGTACGAGCAGTACTTC. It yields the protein CASRWKGLADLSGYEQYF.

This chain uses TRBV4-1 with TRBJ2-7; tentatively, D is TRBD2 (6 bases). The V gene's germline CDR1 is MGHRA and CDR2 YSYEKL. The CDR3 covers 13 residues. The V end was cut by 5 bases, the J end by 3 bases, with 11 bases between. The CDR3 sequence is CASSTVGGYEQYF. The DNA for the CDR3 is TGCGCCAGCAGCACTGTGGGGGGCTACGAGCAGTACTTC.

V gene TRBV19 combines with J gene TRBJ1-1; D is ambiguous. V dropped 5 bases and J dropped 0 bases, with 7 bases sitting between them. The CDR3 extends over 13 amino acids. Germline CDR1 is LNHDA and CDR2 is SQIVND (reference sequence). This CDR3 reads CASSLLMNTEAFF. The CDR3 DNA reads TGTGCCAGTAGTCTACTCATGAACACTGAAGCTTTCTTT.

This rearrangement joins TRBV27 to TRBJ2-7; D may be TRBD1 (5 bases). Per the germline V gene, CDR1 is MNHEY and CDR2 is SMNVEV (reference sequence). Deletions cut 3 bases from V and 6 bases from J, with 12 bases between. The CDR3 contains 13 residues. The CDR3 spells CASSFSGSGEQYF. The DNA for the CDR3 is TGTGCCAGCAGTTTTTCAGGGTCGGGCGAGCAGTACTTC.

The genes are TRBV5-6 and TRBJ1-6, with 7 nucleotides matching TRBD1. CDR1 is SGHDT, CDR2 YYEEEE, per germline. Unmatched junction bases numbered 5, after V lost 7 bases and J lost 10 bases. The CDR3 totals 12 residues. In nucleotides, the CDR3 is TGTGCCAGCTCGAAGGGGGCCTCACCCCTCCACTTT. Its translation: CASSKGASPLHF.

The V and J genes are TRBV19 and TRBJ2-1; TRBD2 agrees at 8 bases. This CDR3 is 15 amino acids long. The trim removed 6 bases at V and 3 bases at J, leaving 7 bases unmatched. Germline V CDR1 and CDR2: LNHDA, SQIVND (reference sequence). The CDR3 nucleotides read TGTGCCAGTAGCCGCTGGGGGACTAGCTACAATGAGCAGTTCTTC. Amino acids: CASSRWGTSYNEQFF. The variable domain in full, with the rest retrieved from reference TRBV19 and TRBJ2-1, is DGGITQSPKYLFRKEGQNVTLSCEQNLNHDAMYWYRQDPGQGLRLIYYSQIVNDFQKGDIAEGYSVSREKKESFPLTVTSAQKNPTAFYLCASSRWGTSYNEQFFGPGTRLTVL.

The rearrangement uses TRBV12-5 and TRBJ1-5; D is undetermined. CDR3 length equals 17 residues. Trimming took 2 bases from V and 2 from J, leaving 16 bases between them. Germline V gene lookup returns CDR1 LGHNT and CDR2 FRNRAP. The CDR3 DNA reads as TGTGCTAGTGGTTTGATTACCTTCCCGTCGGGCAATCAGCCCCAGCATTTT. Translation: CASGLITFPSGNQPQHF.

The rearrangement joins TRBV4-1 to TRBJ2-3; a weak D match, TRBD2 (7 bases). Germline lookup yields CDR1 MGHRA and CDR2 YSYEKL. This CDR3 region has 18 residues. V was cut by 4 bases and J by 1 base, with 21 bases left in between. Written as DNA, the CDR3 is TGCGCCAGCAGCCCCTCCCCTATTGGGGGGGCCGGCACAGATACGCAGTATTTT. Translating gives CASSPSPIGGAGTDTQYF.

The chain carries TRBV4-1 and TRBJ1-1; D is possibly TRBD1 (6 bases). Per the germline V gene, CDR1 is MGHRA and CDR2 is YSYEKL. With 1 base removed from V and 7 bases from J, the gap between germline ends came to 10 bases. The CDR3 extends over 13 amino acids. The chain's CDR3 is CASSQVPGDEAFF. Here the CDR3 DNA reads TGCGCCAGCAGCCAAGTACCAGGGGATGAAGCTTTCTTT.

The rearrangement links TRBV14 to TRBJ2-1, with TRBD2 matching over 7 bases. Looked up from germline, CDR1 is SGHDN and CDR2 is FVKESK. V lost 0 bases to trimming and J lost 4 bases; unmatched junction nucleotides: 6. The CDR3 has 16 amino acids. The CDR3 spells CASSQELAKDYNEQFF. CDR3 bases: TGTGCCAGCAGCCAAGAACTAGCGAAAGATTACAATGAGCAGTTCTTC.

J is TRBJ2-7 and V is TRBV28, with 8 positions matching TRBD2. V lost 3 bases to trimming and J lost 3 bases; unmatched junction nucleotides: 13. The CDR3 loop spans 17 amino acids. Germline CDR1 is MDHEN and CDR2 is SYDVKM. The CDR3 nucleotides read TGTGCCAGCAGTTTCCCACTGGGGGCGGGAGGCTACTACGAGCAGTACTTC. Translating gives CASSFPLGAGGYYEQYF.

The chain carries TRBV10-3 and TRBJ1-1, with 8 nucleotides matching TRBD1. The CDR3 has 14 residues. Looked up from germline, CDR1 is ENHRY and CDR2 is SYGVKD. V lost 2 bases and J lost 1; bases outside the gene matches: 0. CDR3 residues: CAISEGQGNTEAFF. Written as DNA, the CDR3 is TGTGCCATCAGTGAGGGACAGGGGAACACTGAAGCTTTCTTT.

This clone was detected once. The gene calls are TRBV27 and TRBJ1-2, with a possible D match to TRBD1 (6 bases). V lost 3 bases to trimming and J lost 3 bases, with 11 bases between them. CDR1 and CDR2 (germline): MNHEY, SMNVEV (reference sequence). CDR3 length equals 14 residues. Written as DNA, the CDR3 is TGTGCCAGCAGTTTCAGGGGAAGGGACTATGGCTACACCTTC. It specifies CASSFRGRDYGYTF.

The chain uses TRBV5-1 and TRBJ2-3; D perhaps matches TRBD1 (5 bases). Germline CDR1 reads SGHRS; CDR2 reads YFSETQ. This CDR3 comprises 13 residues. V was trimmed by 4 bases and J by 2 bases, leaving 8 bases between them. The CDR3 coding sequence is TGCGCCAGCAGCCTAGGGGCCACAGATACGCAGTATTTT. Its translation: CASSLGATDTQYF.

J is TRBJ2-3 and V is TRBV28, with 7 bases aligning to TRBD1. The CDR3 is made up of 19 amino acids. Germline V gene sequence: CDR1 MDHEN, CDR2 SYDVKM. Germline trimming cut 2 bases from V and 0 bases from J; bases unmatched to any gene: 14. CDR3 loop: CASSLPPDRRYTSTDTQYF. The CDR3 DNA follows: TGTGCCAGCAGTTTACCCCCGGACAGGCGGTATACTAGCACAGATACGCAGTATTTT.

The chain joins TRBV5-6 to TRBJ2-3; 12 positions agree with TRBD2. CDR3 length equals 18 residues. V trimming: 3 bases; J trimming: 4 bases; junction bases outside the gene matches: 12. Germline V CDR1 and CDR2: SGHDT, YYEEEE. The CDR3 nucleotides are TGTGCCAGCAGCTCCAAGAGAAGGACTAGCGGGAATGCAGATACGCAGTATTTT. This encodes CASSSKRRTSGNADTQYF.

This CDR3 reads CASSQDPLSGNTIYF. The CDR3, as DNA: TGCGCCAGCAGCCAAGATCCCCTTTCTGGAAACACCATATATTTT. The chain carries TRBV4-1 and TRBJ1-3; D remains unclear. The CDR3 consists of 15 residues. The ends were cut back, 0 bases at V and 1 base at J, with 7 bases in the middle. Germline V lookup: CDR1 MGHRA, CDR2 YSYEKL.